This T cell receptor beta chain was observed in a study of T-cell reconstitution after alpha-beta-depleted transplantation in children. Overall study results and limits: In some patients, recipient T cells and intrathymic progenitors surviving conditioning explained high day-60 diversity. T-cell counts and diversity at one year following transplant were attributed mainly to newly produced T cells. Reportedly, only several hundred clones from non-depleted graft cells drove alpha-beta T-cell counts at about two months.

This clonotype appeared many times. The antigen is unknown. This CDR3 spans 14 amino acids. Losses at the gene ends were 1 base for V and 7 bases for J; bases not matched to a gene: 2. Germline-derived CDR1 and CDR2 are DFQATT and SNEGSKA (reference sequence). Unique molecular identifiers were incorporated into the prepared TCRbeta library. TCRdb analysed the PCR reads with MiXCR anew, one entry per CDR3 protein. This sample has a few hundred thousand distinct CDR3 sequences, with around 7.1% found just once. The chain uses TRBV20-1 and TRBJ1-4; 11 positions agree with TRBD1. The sample was peripheral blood, taken 360 days after TCRalphabeta/CD19-depleted stem cell transplant. This clonotype was obtained from a female patient aged 2-9 years who had a stem cell transplant for Fanconi anemia, so the T cells may come from the graft donor. CDR3 DNA: TGCAGTGCTAGAGGGGACAGGGGGTCTGAAAAACTGTTTTTT. It is translated as CSARGDRGSEKLFF.